Each of the 4 T cell receptor beta chains below was sequenced from the same sample in a study of shared clonotypes between healthy human individuals. Repertoires were generated with immunoSEQ multiplex PCR, while TCRdb's copy carries only in-frame clones and drops some. This sample has 2,500,000 or so clones; approximately 94% occur once, and the top ten carry 0.36%. Sequencing used naive CD4+ T cells from PBMCs. Subset meaning: CD45RA+ positively selected. All receptors derive from a man between 18 and 35 years old in good health. Some clones in this sample may be carry-over from other donors' samples.

This chain connects TRBV18 to TRBJ2-6, with D perhaps matching TRBD1 (5 bases). Germline V gene lookup returns CDR1 KGHSH and CDR2 LQKENI. CDR3 length equals 17 residues. Trimming pared 0 bases from V and 3 bases from J, leaving 12 bases between. CDR3 bases: TGTGCCAGCTCACCACCGCTAGGGGCGAATGGGGCCAACGTCCTGACTTTC. Residues: CASSPPLGANGANVLTF. The whole variable domain, filled in from reference TRBV18 and TRBJ2-6, reads NAGVMQNPRHLVRRRGQEARLRCSPMKGHSHVYWYRQLPEEGLKFMVYLQKENIIDESGMPKERFSAEFPKEGPSILRIQQVVRGDSAAYFCASSPPLGANGANVLTFGAGSRLTVL.

This clone has a single count. The chain recombines TRBV28 with TRBJ1-2, with D possibly TRBD1 on 6 matching bases. Germline loops: CDR1 MDHEN, CDR2 SYDVKM. The CDR3 length is 15 residues. Trimming stripped 4 bases from V and 4 bases from J, with 16 bases between. The CDR3, as DNA: TGTGCCAGCAGTTCGCACTTAGGACAGATCTATGGCTACACCTTC. This codes for CASSSHLGQIYGYTF.

The rearrangement joins TRBV6-1 to TRBJ2-7; D may correspond to TRBD1 or TRBD2 (5 bases each). In germline, CDR1 is MNHNS, CDR2 SASEGT. V gave up 7 bases and J gave up 2 bases, with 12 bases separating them. The CDR3 is made up of 13 amino acids. CDR3 sequence: CASMTGTTYEQYF. The CDR3 nucleotides read TGTGCCAGCATGACCGGGACCACCTACGAGCAGTACTTC.

This clone was recorded only once. The rearrangement uses TRBV5-1 and TRBJ1-1; D ambiguous. CDR1 and CDR2 (germline): SGHRS, YFSETQ. The CDR3 runs to 15 residues. Trimming removed 6 bases at V and 3 bases at J, with 18 bases between. This CDR3 reads CASTSGGAVDTEAFF. The CDR3 DNA sequence: TGCGCCAGCACCTCGGGCGGTGCGGTGGACACTGAAGCTTTCTTT.